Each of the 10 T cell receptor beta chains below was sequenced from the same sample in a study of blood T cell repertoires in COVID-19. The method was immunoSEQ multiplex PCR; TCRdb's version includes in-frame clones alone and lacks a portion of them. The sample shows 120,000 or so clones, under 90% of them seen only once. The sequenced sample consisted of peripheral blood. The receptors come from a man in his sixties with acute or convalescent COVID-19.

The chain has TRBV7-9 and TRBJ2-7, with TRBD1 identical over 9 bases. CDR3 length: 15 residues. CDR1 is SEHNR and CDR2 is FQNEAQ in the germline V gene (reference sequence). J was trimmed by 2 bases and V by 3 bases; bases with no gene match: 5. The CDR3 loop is CASSFTGGSPYEQYF. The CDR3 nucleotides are TGTGCCAGCAGCTTTACAGGGGGCTCCCCCTACGAGCAGTACTTC.

The CDR3 DNA reads TGTGCCAGCAGTTTTCCCCGAGGACAGGGAGTTTGGTATAATTCACCCCTCCACTTT. This gives the protein CASSFPRGQGVWYNSPLHF. This chain connects TRBV28 to TRBJ1-6; 8 bases are a match to TRBD1. In germline, CDR1 is MDHEN, CDR2 SYDVKM. This CDR3 spans 19 amino acids. V shed 3 bases, J shed 4 bases, and the junction held 14 bases outside the gene matches. Filled out from reference TRBV28 and TRBJ1-6, the complete variable domain reads DVKVTQSSRYLVKRTGEKVFLECVQDMDHENMFWYRQDPGLGLRLIYFSYDVKMKEKGDIPEGYSVSREKKERFSLILESASTNQTSMYLCASSFPRGQGVWYNSPLHFGNGTRLTVT.

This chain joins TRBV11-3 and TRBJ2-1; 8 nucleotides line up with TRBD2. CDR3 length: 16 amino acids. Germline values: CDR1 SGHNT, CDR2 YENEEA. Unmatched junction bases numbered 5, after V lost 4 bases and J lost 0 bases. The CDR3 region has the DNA TGTGCCAGCAGCTACAGCGGGAGTAGCTCCTACAATGAGCAGTTCTTC. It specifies CASSYSGSSSYNEQFF.

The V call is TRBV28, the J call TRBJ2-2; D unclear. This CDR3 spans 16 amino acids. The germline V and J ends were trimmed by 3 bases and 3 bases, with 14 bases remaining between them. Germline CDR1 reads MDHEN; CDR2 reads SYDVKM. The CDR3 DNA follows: TGTGCCAGCAGTTTCGGTGGCGGATTAGACACCGGGGAGCTGTTTTTT. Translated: CASSFGGGLDTGELFF. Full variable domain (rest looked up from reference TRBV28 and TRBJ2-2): DVKVTQSSRYLVKRTGEKVFLECVQDMDHENMFWYRQDPGLGLRLIYFSYDVKMKEKGDIPEGYSVSREKKERFSLILESASTNQTSMYLCASSFGGGLDTGELFFGEGSRLTVL.

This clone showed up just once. The CDR3 region is CATGGVYYEQYF. The CDR3 region has the DNA TGTGCCACGGGAGGGGTTTACTACGAGCAGTACTTC. This chain links TRBV28 with TRBJ2-7; 8 bases line up with TRBD2. This CDR3 has 12 amino acids. Germline V gene lookup returns CDR1 MDHEN and CDR2 SYDVKM. Germline trimming cut 10 bases from V and 3 bases from J; bases unmatched to any gene: 5.

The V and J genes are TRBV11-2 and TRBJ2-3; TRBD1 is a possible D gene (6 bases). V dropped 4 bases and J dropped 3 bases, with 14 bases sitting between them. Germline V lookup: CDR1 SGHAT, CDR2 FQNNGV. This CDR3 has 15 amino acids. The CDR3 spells CASSSGVSETDTQYF. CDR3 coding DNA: TGTGCCAGCAGCTCAGGGGTCAGCGAAACAGATACGCAGTATTTT.

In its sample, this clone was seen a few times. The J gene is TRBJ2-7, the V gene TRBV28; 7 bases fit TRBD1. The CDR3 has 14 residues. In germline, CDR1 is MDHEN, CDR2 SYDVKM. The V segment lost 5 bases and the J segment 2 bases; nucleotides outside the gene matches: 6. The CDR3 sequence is CASSPLGTAYEQYF. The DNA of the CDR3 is TGTGCCAGCAGTCCGCTGGGGACAGCCTACGAGCAGTACTTC.

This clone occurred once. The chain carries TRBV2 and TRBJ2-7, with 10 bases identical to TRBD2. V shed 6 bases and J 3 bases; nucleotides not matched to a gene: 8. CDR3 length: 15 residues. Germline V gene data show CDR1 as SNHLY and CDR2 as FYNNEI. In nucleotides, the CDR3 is TGTGCCAGCAGCTTGTCTAGCGGGGGCCTCTACGAGCAGTACTTC. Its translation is CASSLSSGGLYEQYF.

CDR3 sequence reads: CASTDPGGIGTDTQYF. The CDR3 bases are TGTGCCAGCACGGACCCTGGGGGGATCGGCACAGATACGCAGTATTTT. V gene TRBV28 combines with J gene TRBJ2-3; tentative D call: TRBD2 (6 bases). CDR1 is MDHEN, CDR2 SYDVKM, per germline. With 7 bases removed from V and 1 base from J, the gap between germline ends came to 18 bases. The CDR3 is 16 amino acids.

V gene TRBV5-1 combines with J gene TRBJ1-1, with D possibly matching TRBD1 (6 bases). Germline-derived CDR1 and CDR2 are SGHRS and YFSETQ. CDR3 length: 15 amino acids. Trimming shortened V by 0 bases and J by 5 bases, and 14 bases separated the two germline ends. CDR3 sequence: CASSLDAGRGTEAFF. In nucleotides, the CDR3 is TGCGCCAGCAGCTTGGATGCAGGGAGGGGGACTGAAGCTTTCTTT.